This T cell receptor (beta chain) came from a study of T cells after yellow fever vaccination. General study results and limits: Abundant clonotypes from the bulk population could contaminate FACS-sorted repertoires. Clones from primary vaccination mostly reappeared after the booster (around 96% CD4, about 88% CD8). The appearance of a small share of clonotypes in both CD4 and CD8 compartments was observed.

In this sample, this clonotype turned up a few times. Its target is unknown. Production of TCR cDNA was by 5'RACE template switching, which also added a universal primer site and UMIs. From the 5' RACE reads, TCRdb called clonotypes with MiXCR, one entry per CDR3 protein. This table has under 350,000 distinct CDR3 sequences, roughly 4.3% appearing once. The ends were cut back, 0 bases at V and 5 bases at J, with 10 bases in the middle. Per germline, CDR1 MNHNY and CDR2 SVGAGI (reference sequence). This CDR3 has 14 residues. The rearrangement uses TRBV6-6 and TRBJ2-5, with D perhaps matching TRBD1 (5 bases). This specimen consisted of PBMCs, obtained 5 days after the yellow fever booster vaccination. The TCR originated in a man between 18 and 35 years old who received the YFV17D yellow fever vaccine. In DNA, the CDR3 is TGTGCCAGCAGTTACTCTCAAGGGGTCGAGACCCAGTACTTC. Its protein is CASSYSQGVETQYF.